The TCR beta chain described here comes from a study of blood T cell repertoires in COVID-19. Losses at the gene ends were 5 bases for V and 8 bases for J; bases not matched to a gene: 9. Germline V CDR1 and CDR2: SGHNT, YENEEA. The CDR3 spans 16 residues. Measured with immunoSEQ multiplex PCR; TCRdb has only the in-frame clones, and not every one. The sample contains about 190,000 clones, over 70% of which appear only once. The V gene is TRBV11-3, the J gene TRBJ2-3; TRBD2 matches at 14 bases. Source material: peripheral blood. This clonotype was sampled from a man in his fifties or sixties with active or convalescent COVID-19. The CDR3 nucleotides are TGTGCCAGCAGCCCAGAGGGACTAGCGGGAGCTAGTACGCAGTATTTT. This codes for CASSPEGLAGASTQYF.